The 10 T cell receptor beta chains reported below all come from one sample, sequenced in a study of shared clonotypes between healthy human individuals. The method was immunoSEQ multiplex PCR; TCRdb's version includes in-frame clones alone and lacks a portion of them. Of roughly 2 million clones in the sample, roughly 95% were seen once. The sequencing input was naive CD4+ T cells sorted from blood. Subset here: CD45RA+ positively selected. The receptor set was obtained from a man aged 18-30 years in good health.

This clone was counted once. The rearrangement uses TRBV28 and TRBJ2-3; possibly TRBD2 for D (7 bases). Per the germline V gene, CDR1 is MDHEN and CDR2 is SYDVKM. CDR3 size: 16 residues. Trimming took off 5 bases at V and 5 bases at J, with 20 bases between the two ends. The CDR3 DNA follows: TGTGCCAGCAGTCTAGGGGGGCACGGGAGGTTAGATACGCAGTATTTT. Its protein product is CASSLGGHGRLDTQYF. Full variable domain (rest looked up from reference TRBV28 and TRBJ2-3): DVKVTQSSRYLVKRTGEKVFLECVQDMDHENMFWYRQDPGLGLRLIYFSYDVKMKEKGDIPEGYSVSREKKERFSLILESASTNQTSMYLCASSLGGHGRLDTQYFGPGTRLTVL.

This sequence joins TRBV10-3 and TRBJ1-6; tentative D call: TRBD1 (6 bases). CDR1 ENHRY and CDR2 SYGVKD come from the germline V gene. The CDR3 loop spans 15 amino acids. V lost 6 bases and J 12 bases, leaving 21 bases between the germline ends. CDR3 residues: CAISDSGTPWEPLHF. The CDR3 DNA is TGTGCCATCAGCGATTCCGGGACACCGTGGGAACCCCTCCACTTT.

The chain uses TRBV19 and TRBJ1-4; tentative D call: TRBD1 (5 bases). Germline CDR1 and CDR2: LNHDA and SQIVND (reference sequence). V lost 4 bases to trimming and J lost 3 bases, with 15 bases between them. This CDR3 region has 16 residues. This CDR3 reads CASSTQGEGSNEKLFF. The DNA of the CDR3 is TGTGCCAGTAGTACCCAGGGTGAGGGATCTAATGAAAAACTGTTTTTT.

This sequence joins TRBV18 and TRBJ2-1; D not resolved. V was trimmed by 8 bases and J by 8 bases, leaving 10 bases between them. This CDR3 is built from 11 residues. Germline assignment: CDR1 KGHSH and CDR2 LQKENI. For the CDR3, the DNA is TGTGCCAGCGCACGGCAGGATGAGCAGTTCTTC. Its protein product is CASARQDEQFF.

The chain links TRBV15 to TRBJ2-2; D may be TRBD1 (5 bases). CDR3 length: 15 amino acids. Trimming stripped 5 bases from V and 4 bases from J, with 14 bases between. Per germline, CDR1 LNHNV and CDR2 YYDKDF (reference sequence). The CDR3 region has the DNA TGTGCCACCAGCTCATGGACACAGCCCACCGGGGAGCTGTTTTTT. Its translation: CATSSWTQPTGELFF.

V is TRBV30 and J is TRBJ1-3; D call uncertain. Germline V gene lookup returns CDR1 GTSNPN and CDR2 SVGIG (reference sequence). V lost 7 bases and J 1 base, leaving 17 bases between the germline ends. The CDR3 totals 15 residues. Written as DNA, the CDR3 is TGTGCCTTTGGACCCCAATCGACGTCTGGAAACACCATATATTTT. Protein: CAFGPQSTSGNTIYF.

The chain links TRBV6-1 to TRBJ1-1; D call uncertain. V lost 4 bases to trimming and J lost 1 base, with 7 bases between them. Germline V CDR1 and CDR2: MNHNS, SASEGT. This CDR3 region has 13 residues. The CDR3 DNA follows: TGTGCCAGCAGTGGTGAGGGGAACACTGAAGCTTTCTTT. It yields the protein CASSGEGNTEAFF.

In this sample, this clone turned up a few times. This sample also contains other DNA sequences that code for the same CDR3. The chain couples TRBV28 to TRBJ1-1; D gene uncertain. Trimming removed 1 base from V and 0 bases from J, with 3 bases in between. The CDR3 length is 13 residues. The V gene's germline CDR1 is MDHEN and CDR2 SYDVKM. CDR3 amino acids: CASSLLVNTEAFF. The CDR3 DNA follows: TGTGCCAGCAGTTTATTGGTGAACACTGAAGCTTTCTTT.

Here the CDR3 DNA reads TGCGCCAGCAGCCCCCGGGGACTAGCGGAGGGATACACCGGGGAGCTGTTTTTT. This translates into CASSPRGLAEGYTGELFF. The chain recombines TRBV5-1 with TRBJ2-2; the match to TRBD2 covers 11 bases. Germline-derived CDR1 and CDR2 are SGHRS and YFSETQ. V gave up 4 bases and J gave up 3 bases; unmatched junction bases: 11. This CDR3 region has 18 residues.

The V and J genes are TRBV4-1 and TRBJ2-7; 8 nucleotides align to TRBD2. The CDR3 is 16 residues long. The V segment lost 1 base and the J segment 4 bases; nucleotides outside the gene matches: 9. Germline V lookup: CDR1 MGHRA, CDR2 YSYEKL. The CDR3 loop is CASSQVVSSGSYEQYF. The CDR3 DNA follows: TGCGCCAGCAGCCAAGTGGTTTCAAGCGGGAGTTACGAGCAGTACTTC.